The rows below give T cell receptor beta chains drawn from one sample of a study of PD-1 blockade in classical Hodgkin lymphoma. Generated by immunoSEQ multiplex PCR, the TCRdb table keeps only in-frame clones and is missing some. The sample records some 58,000 clones, around nine tenths being singletons. The sample was peripheral blood mononuclear cells (PBMCs), taken before the second cycle of nivolumab. The receptors were sampled from a human donor with classical Hodgkin lymphoma. The CDR3 runs from the conserved cysteine through the conserved F or W. Fields, in order: V gene, D gene, CDR3 length, J gene, clone size, CDR3 DNA, CDR3 protein. A D gene is named only where the DNA matches it firmly. The listing skips clone size in some rows; elsewhere it reads once, few, many or a size class.

TRBV19,.,12,TRBJ2-7,once,TGTGCCAGTAGTCCCCAGGGTTCCGAGCAGTACTTC,CASSPQGSEQYF
TRBV6-1,TRBD2,17,TRBJ2-3,.,TGTGCCAGCAGTGGCAGCGGGGGGGGGACCTACACAGATACGCAGTATTTT,CASSGSGGGTYTDTQYF
TRBV7-8,.,13,TRBJ2-7,.,TGTGCCAGCAGCTTAGGGGGCTATTACGAGCAGTACTTC,CASSLGGYYEQYF
TRBV9,.,14,TRBJ1-2,.,TGTGCCAGCAGCGTAGTTCCCAGGAACTATGGCTACACCTTC,CASSVVPRNYGYTF
TRBV6-5,TRBD1,15,TRBJ1-4,.,TGTGCCAGCAGCTTCACCGGGACAGGGGAAGAAAAACTGTTTTTT,CASSFTGTGEEKLFF
TRBV2,.,15,TRBJ1-6,.,TGTGCCAGCAGTGAGTCGCAGGACTATAATTCACCCCTCCACTTT,CASSESQDYNSPLHF
TRBV9,.,14,TRBJ1-2,.,TGTGCCAGCAGCGTAGGGGACAACTTCTATGGCTACACCTTC,CASSVGDNFYGYTF
TRBV30,.,14,TRBJ1-5,few,TGTGCCTGGAGTGAGGGGGTTAGCAATCAGCCCCAGCATTTT,CAWSEGVSNQPQHF
TRBV19,TRBD1,15,TRBJ1-5,.,TGTGCCAGTAGTCCCGGGACAGGGGGCACTCAGCCCCAGCATTTT,CASSPGTGGTQPQHF
TRBV2,.,14,TRBJ1-2,few,TGTGCCAGCAGCGCTTGGACCGGCGATCGCGGCTACACCTTC,CASSAWTGDRGYTF
TRBV5-1,TRBD1,15,TRBJ2-3,few,TGCGCCAGCAGCTTGTTAGGGACAGGGGTCGATACGCAGTATTTT,CASSLLGTGVDTQYF
TRBV11-2,TRBD2,13,TRBJ2-1,.,TGTGCCAGCAGCTTGCTAGGGACTAGTGAGCAGTTCTTC,CASSLLGTSEQFF
TRBV29-1,.,13,TRBJ2-7,.,TGCAGCGTTGAGCGGGGACAGCCATACGAGCAGTACTTC,CSVERGQPYEQYF
TRBV5-1,.,16,TRBJ1-1,.,TGCGCCAGCAGCTTGCTCCAGGGAGAGGGAAACACTGAAGCTTTCTTT,CASSLLQGEGNTEAFF
TRBV13,TRBD1,14,TRBJ1-1,.,TGTGCCAGCAGCTCTCCCCGGGACAGGGGCCTAAAGGCCTTT,CASSSPRDRGLKAF
TRBV30,TRBD1,16,TRBJ1-4,.,TGTGCCTGGATGGGACAGGGTACCAGGAAAAATGAAAAACTGTTTTTT,CAWMGQGTRKNEKLFF
TRBV5-1,.,14,TRBJ1-1,.,TGCGCCAGCAGCTTTTCCAGGGTAAACACTGAAGCTTTCTTT,CASSFSRVNTEAFF
TRBV5-1,.,14,TRBJ2-1,.,TGCGCCAGCAGCCCTGGACAAAGTGCTAATGAGCAGTTCTTC,CASSPGQSANEQFF
TRBV11-2,.,15,TRBJ2-5,.,TGTGCCAGCCAAGCGGAGGCCATGCCCGGAGAGACCCAGTACTTC,CASQAEAMPGETQYF
TRBV14,TRBD1,17,TRBJ2-2,.,TGTGCCAGCAGCCGGACAGGGGGCGATCTTAACACCGGGGAGCTGTTTTTT,CASSRTGGDLNTGELFF
TRBV27,.,16,TRBJ2-7,.,TGTGCCAGCAGTTCCCTACCAGGGACTCCCACCTACGAGCAGTACTTC,CASSSLPGTPTYEQYF
TRBV5-1,.,14,TRBJ2-1,.,TGCGCCAGCAGCTTGGGACAGTCCTACAATGAGCAGTTCTTC,CASSLGQSYNEQFF
TRBV5-1,.,14,TRBJ2-5,.,TGCGCCAGCAGCTTGGACGTGGCTCCCGCGACCCAGTACTTC,CASSLDVAPATQYF
TRBV30,.,13,TRBJ1-2,.,TGTGCCTGGGTGGGCAGGGGATTTAATGGCTACACCTTC,CAWVGRGFNGYTF
TRBV11-2,.,13,TRBJ2-7,.,TGTGCCAGCAGCTTAGGCGACTCCTACGAGCAGTACTTC,CASSLGDSYEQYF
TRBV7-9,TRBD1,15,TRBJ1-1,few,TGTGCCAGCAGCTCCCGATGGACAGGGGAGATTGAAGCTTTCTTT,CASSSRWTGEIEAFF
TRBV27,.,14,TRBJ2-5,.,TGTGCCAGCAGTACCAGGGGTGATCAAGAGACCCAGTACTTC,CASSTRGDQETQYF
TRBV6-1,.,12,TRBJ1-5,.,TGTGCCAGCGCAGGTAGCAATCAGCCCCAGCATTTT,CASAGSNQPQHF
TRBV25-1,TRBD1,12,TRBJ2-7,.,TGTGCCAGCACCGGGACAGGGCACGAGCAGTACTTC,CASTGTGHEQYF
TRBV30,.,11,TRBJ2-7,.,TGTGCCTGGAGTGTGAACTACGAGCAGTACTTC,CAWSVNYEQYF
TRBV5-1,TRBD1,13,TRBJ1-3,.,TGCGCCAGCACCGGACAGGGCGGCGGCACCATATATTTT,CASTGQGGGTIYF
TRBV15,.,11,TRBJ2-7,.,TGTGCCACCAGCAGCAGCCACGAGCAGTACTTC,CATSSSHEQYF
TRBV11-2,TRBD1,13,TRBJ2-7,.,TGTGCCAGCAGCTGGGGGACAGCCTACGAGCAGTACTTC,CASSWGTAYEQYF
TRBV19,TRBD1,14,TRBJ2-2,.,TGTGCCAGTACCCAGGGGGCGAACACCGGGGAGCTGTTTTTT,CASTQGANTGELFF
TRBV6-5,.,15,TRBJ2-3,once,TGTGCCAGCAGTAGAATTCAGTCTAGCACAGATACGCAGTATTTT,CASSRIQSSTDTQYF
TRBV30,.,14,TRBJ1-5,few,TGTGCCTGGGCCCACACGGACAGTCATCAGCCCCAGCATTTT,CAWAHTDSHQPQHF